There are a few counts of the clone carrying this TCR beta chain. Its antigen is as yet unknown. Using immunoSEQ multiplex PCR, the repertoire was profiled, and TCRdb retains in-frame clones only, with some absent. The sample shows 78,000 or so clones, around nine tenths of them seen only once. Per the germline V gene, CDR1 is SGDLS and CDR2 is YYNGEE. The V gene lost 4 bases and the J gene lost 0 bases, with 4 bases spanning the gap. The length of the CDR3 is 12 residues. This sample is drawn from a study of OX40 agonist ivuxolimab in advanced cancers. Study results and limitations: Clonal expansion by week 6 occurred in CD4+ and CD8+ blood T cells (at 0.1 to 3.0 mg/kg).

The source was CD4+ or CD8+ T cells sorted from blood, collected in a trial of the OX40 agonist ivuxolimab. The TCR was taken from an adult with an advanced solid tumor such as melanoma, head and neck, liver or kidney cancer. This chain links TRBV9 with TRBJ1-1; D gene uncertain. CDR3 in amino acids: CASSSMNTEAFF. In nucleotides, the CDR3 is TGTGCCAGCAGCTCCATGAACACTGAAGCTTTCTTT.